This TCR beta chain was sequenced during a study of blood T cell repertoires in COVID-19. In the study overall: The United States, Italy and Spain supplied acute and convalescent COVID-19 samples. The cDNA or gDNA used as material had been derived from T cells, B-cell-depleted T cells, or PBMCs.

Authors' analysis steps: Amplification with reference gene primers provided the estimates of nucleated cell counts. TCRdb's copy holds only in-frame clones and misses some; the assay was immunoSEQ multiplex PCR. V, J and clone size are those of that table, while D and trimming were read from the DNA. This sample has about 210,000 clones, with 85% found just once. Sequenced material: peripheral blood. The sequence was collected from a man in his fifties or sixties with COVID-19, enrolled during active disease.

In nucleotides, the CDR3 is TGTGCCAGCTCCATGGAGGTGCCCAACAATGAGCAGTTCTTC. Amino acids: CASSMEVPNNEQFF. The chain has TRBV2 and TRBJ2-1; D is perhaps TRBD2 (5 bases). Germline V gene lookup returns CDR1 SNHLY and CDR2 FYNNEI. The CDR3 has 14 residues. The V gene lost 8 bases and the J gene lost 5 bases, with 16 bases spanning the gap. The variable domain in full, completed from reference TRBV2 and TRBJ2-1, reads EPEVTQTPSHQVTQMGQEVILRCVPISNHLYFYWYRQILGQKVEFLVSFYNNEISEKSEIFDDQFSVERPDGSNFTLKIRSTKLEDSAMYFCASSMEVPNNEQFFGPGTRLTVL.